The 2 T cell receptor beta chains presented below share a single source sample, sequenced in a study of shared clonotypes between healthy human individuals. TCRdb keeps only in-frame clones here, not all; method: immunoSEQ multiplex PCR. The table lists around 1.6 million clones, 95% to 99% of them singletons. Source material: naive CD4+ T cells sorted from blood. Subset given: CD45RA+ positively selected. These TCRs come from a man aged 25 to 40 in good health.

The gene calls are TRBV28 and TRBJ1-3, with no clear D. CDR1 is MDHEN and CDR2 is SYDVKM in the germline V gene. The ends were cut back, 2 bases at V and 10 bases at J, with 18 bases in the middle. The CDR3 sequence is 15 residues long. The DNA for the CDR3 is TGTGCCAGCAGTTTAGGCCTGAGGAGTGGAGGGACCATATATTTT. It codes for CASSLGLRSGGTIYF.

The chain links TRBV30 to TRBJ1-5; the D gene is possibly TRBD1 (5 bases). The CDR3 is 15 amino acids. The ends were cut back, 4 bases at V and 0 bases at J, with 13 bases in the middle. Germline CDR1 GTSNPN, CDR2 SVGIG (reference sequence). Here the CDR3 reads CAWTDSQYSNQPQHF. CDR3 in DNA: TGTGCCTGGACTGACAGCCAGTATAGCAATCAGCCCCAGCATTTT.